This T cell receptor (beta chain) comes out of a study of cytomegalovirus exposure and HLA in healthy donors. Whole-study results and caveats: Later analysis identified about 18,000 TCR beta sequences associated with HLA alleles, using a false discovery rate threshold of 0.05. Under in vitro conditions, three CMV-associated chains were confirmed as specific for CMV antigens.

Comment on this clone: The target antigen is unknown.

The PCR contained 60 Vbeta and 13 Jbeta primers. Here immunoSEQ multiplex PCR was the method, and the copy in TCRdb shows in-frame clones only, minus some. The sample includes more than 80,000 clones, approximately 86% of them seen just once. Trimming removed 3 bases from V and 0 bases from J, with 15 bases in between. The CDR3 consists of 17 residues. The germline gives CDR1 LNHDA, CDR2 SQIVND (reference sequence). The V and J genes are TRBV19 and TRBJ1-5; no clear D gene. Sequenced: PBMCs. This receptor was taken from a man younger than 45 in good health and CMV-seropositive. CDR3 amino acids: CASSMRPTAYSNQPQHF. CDR3 nucleotide sequence: TGTGCCAGTAGTATGAGGCCGACGGCATATAGCAATCAGCCCCAGCATTTT. The complete variable domain, with remaining parts taken from reference TRBV19 and TRBJ1-5, reads DGGITQSPKYLFRKEGQNVTLSCEQNLNHDAMYWYRQDPGQGLRLIYYSQIVNDFQKGDIAEGYSVSREKKESFPLTVTSAQKNPTAFYLCASSMRPTAYSNQPQHFGDGTRLSIL.